The 25 T cell receptor beta chains below all came from one sample that was sequenced in a study of OX40 agonist ivuxolimab in advanced cancers. Only in-frame clones appear in the TCRdb table, and some are missing; sequencing was by immunoSEQ multiplex PCR. The sample records roughly 56,000 clones, around 85% being singletons. The sample consisted of CD4+ or CD8+ T cells sorted from blood, taken in a trial of the OX40 agonist ivuxolimab. The receptors stem from an adult with an advanced solid tumor such as melanoma, head and neck, liver or kidney cancer.

The chain carries TRBV2 and TRBJ1-1, with 11 bases aligning to TRBD1. The germline CDR1 and CDR2 sequences are SNHLY and FYNNEI. J was trimmed by 7 bases and V by 3 bases; bases with no gene match: 4. This CDR3 comprises 14 residues. The CDR3 loop is CASSDGGQGVEAFF. The CDR3 DNA is TGTGCCAGCAGTGACGGGGGACAGGGGGTTGAAGCTTTCTTT.

The rearrangement joins TRBV6-5 to TRBJ2-6; the D is unclear. V was shortened by 6 bases and J by 0 bases, with 9 bases between the two germline ends. The germline CDR1 and CDR2 sequences are MNHEY and SVGAGI. The CDR3 sequence is 15 residues long. For the CDR3, the DNA is TGTGCCAGCAGGCAAAGAGACTCTGGGGCCAACGTCCTGACTTTC. This translates into CASRQRDSGANVLTF.

V and J are TRBV28 and TRBJ2-3, with D tentatively TRBD1 (5 bases). The CDR3 has 14 residues. The V gene lost 4 bases and the J gene lost 4 bases, with 12 bases spanning the gap. Germline V CDR1 and CDR2: MDHEN, SYDVKM. CDR3 DNA sequence: TGTGCCAGCAGTTCTGGGGCCACATCAGATACGCAGTATTTT. It translates to CASSSGATSDTQYF.

The V gene is TRBV7-2, the J gene TRBJ1-4; a possible D gene is TRBD1 (5 bases). Germline CDR1 reads SGHTA; CDR2 reads FQGNSA. With 5 bases removed from V and 5 bases from J, the gap between germline ends came to 15 bases. The CDR3 runs to 15 residues. CDR3: CASSPRTNRNEKLFF. DNA of the CDR3: TGTGCCAGCAGCCCGAGGACAAACCGAAATGAAAAACTGTTTTTT.

The chain uses TRBV5-1 and TRBJ2-3; D is uncertain. This CDR3 is built from 16 residues. Germline CDR1 reads SGHRS; CDR2 reads YFSETQ. Between the trimmed V and J ends, which lost 0 bases and 0 bases, there was a span of 11 bases. CDR3 region: CASSLEGLKSTDTQYF. CDR3 sequence (DNA): TGCGCCAGCAGCTTGGAAGGCCTGAAAAGCACAGATACGCAGTATTTT.

The rearrangement joins TRBV6-1 to TRBJ1-6, with 7 bases that match TRBD1. The V and J ends lost 10 bases and 8 bases, in that order; junction bases with no gene match: 8. The CDR3 runs 13 residues. CDR1 and CDR2 (germline): MNHNS, SASEGT. The CDR3 DNA reads as TGTGCCACCTCTCGGCAGGGGGATTCACCCCTCCACTTT. Its protein product is CATSRQGDSPLHF.

The chain joins TRBV5-5 to TRBJ2-1, with 7 bases matching TRBD2. The V segment lost 0 bases and the J segment 0 bases; nucleotides outside the gene matches: 3. Germline CDR1 SGHKS, CDR2 YYEKEE (reference sequence). This CDR3 is built from 16 residues. For the CDR3, the DNA is TGTGCCAGCAGCTTGGCGGGGGGATACTCCTACAATGAGCAGTTCTTC. Its translation is CASSLAGGYSYNEQFF. Looking up the rest from reference TRBV5-5 and TRBJ2-1 gives the full variable domain: DAGVTQSPTHLIKTRGQQVTLRCSPISGHKSVSWYQQVLGQGPQFIFQYYEKEERGRGNFPDRFSARQFPNYSSELNVNALLLGDSALYLCASSLAGGYSYNEQFFGPGTRLTVL.

This chain links TRBV7-2 with TRBJ1-3; D might be TRBD1 (5 bases). The CDR3 contains 14 residues. Per the germline V gene, CDR1 is SGHTA and CDR2 is FQGNSA. Trimming left V 5 bases short and J 4 bases short, with 12 bases between. The CDR3 protein is CASSPTGSGNTIYF. In nucleotides, the CDR3 is TGTGCCAGCAGCCCTACAGGCTCCGGAAACACCATATATTTT.

The chain has TRBV5-6 and TRBJ1-5, with D possibly TRBD1 on 6 matching bases. V lost 0 bases, J lost 7 bases, and 11 bases lay in between. CDR1 and CDR2 (germline): SGHDT, YYEEEE. The CDR3 is 14 amino acids. CDR3 sequence: CASSLARGGQPQHF. Written as DNA, the CDR3 is TGTGCCAGCAGCTTGGCTAGGGGGGGGCAGCCCCAGCATTTT.

Only one count was recorded for this clone. The chain carries TRBV6-5 and TRBJ1-2, with 8 positions matching TRBD1. Germline trimming cut 2 bases from V and 4 bases from J; bases unmatched to any gene: 6. CDR1 MNHEY and CDR2 SVGAGI come from the germline V gene. CDR3 length: 15 residues. Here the CDR3 reads CASSYRTGPGYGYTF. The DNA of the CDR3 is TGTGCCAGCAGTTACCGGACAGGGCCCGGCTATGGCTACACCTTC.

This clone was recorded once. The chain couples TRBV5-1 to TRBJ2-5, with 11 nucleotides matching TRBD2. With 0 bases clipped from V and 5 bases from J, the junction kept 6 bases outside the gene matches. Germline CDR1 and CDR2: SGHRS and YFSETQ. This CDR3 has 16 amino acids. The CDR3 protein is CASSLEVAGGWETQYF. CDR3 in DNA: TGCGCCAGCAGCTTGGAGGTAGCGGGAGGGTGGGAGACCCAGTACTTC.

The V call is TRBV5-1, the J call TRBJ2-3; D may be TRBD1 (6 bases). Per the germline V gene, CDR1 is SGHRS and CDR2 is YFSETQ. CDR3 length equals 16 residues. V lost 4 bases, J lost 2 bases, and 17 bases lay in between. CDR3 in DNA: TGCGCCAGCAGCAAACAGGGTATATCGACCACAGATACGCAGTATTTT. Its protein is CASSKQGISTTDTQYF.

This clone came up once. The chain couples TRBV9 to TRBJ2-1; TRBD1 matches at 7 bases. Trimming at V came to 3 bases and at J to 4 bases, leaving 7 bases not matched to a gene. The CDR3 totals 15 residues. The germline gives CDR1 SGDLS, CDR2 YYNGEE. This CDR3 reads CASSGTGTAYNEQFF. The CDR3 DNA follows: TGTGCCAGCAGCGGGACCGGGACAGCGTACAATGAGCAGTTCTTC.

The V call is TRBV5-4, the J call TRBJ2-3, with D perhaps matching TRBD2 (5 bases). Germline V gives CDR1 SGHNT, CDR2 YYREEE (reference sequence). The V end was cut by 2 bases, the J end by 1 base, with 11 bases between. CDR3 length equals 15 residues. CDR3 sequence reads: CASSLTLAGTDTQYF. The DNA of the CDR3 is TGTGCCAGCAGCTTAACCCTAGCAGGCACAGATACGCAGTATTTT.

V and J are TRBV19 and TRBJ2-2; D may match TRBD1 or TRBD2 (5 bases each). CDR1 is LNHDA and CDR2 is SQIVND in the germline V gene (reference sequence). The CDR3 is 15 amino acids. Trimming cost V 4 bases and J 4 bases, with 13 bases left between them. As DNA, the CDR3 is TGTGCCAGTAGTAAACCGGGACGGCTCACCGGGGAGCTGTTTTTT. It specifies CASSKPGRLTGELFF.

In its sample, this clone was seen once. This chain links TRBV2 with TRBJ2-5; possibly TRBD2 for D (6 bases). The CDR3 consists of 15 residues. V was pared by 3 bases and J by 3 bases, with 14 bases between. Germline-derived CDR1 and CDR2 are SNHLY and FYNNEI. The CDR3 protein is CASSDLGSGEETQYF. CDR3 sequence (DNA): TGTGCCAGCAGTGATTTAGGTAGCGGAGAAGAGACCCAGTACTTC.

The chain combines TRBV29-1 with TRBJ1-5, with D possibly matching TRBD1 (5 bases). Trimming took off 4 bases at V and 7 bases at J, with 14 bases between the two ends. In germline, CDR1 is SQVTM, CDR2 ANQGSEA. This CDR3 contains 13 residues. The CDR3 bases are TGCAGCGTTGTGGGGTCAAAGGGGCAGCCCCAGCATTTT. Encoded protein: CSVVGSKGQPQHF.

DNA for the CDR3: TGCAGCGTTTATCCTGCAGGGGCAAGAGGGGAGCTGTTTTTT. Its translation: CSVYPAGARGELFF. The rearrangement joins TRBV29-1 to TRBJ2-2; maybe TRBD1 (6 bases). Germline V gives CDR1 SQVTM, CDR2 ANQGSEA. The ends were cut back, 5 bases at V and 8 bases at J, with 18 bases in the middle. This CDR3 has 14 amino acids.

The chain is built from TRBV11-1 and TRBJ2-3; D not resolved. This CDR3 contains 11 residues. V lost 6 bases, J lost 4 bases, and 5 bases lay in between. Germline lookup yields CDR1 SGHAT and CDR2 FQDESV (reference sequence). Written as DNA, the CDR3 is TGTGCCAGCAGATACTCAGATACGCAGTATTTT. Translation: CASRYSDTQYF. The full variable domain, completed using reference TRBV11-1 and TRBJ2-3, is EAEVAQSPRYKITEKSQAVAFWCDPISGHATLYWYRQILGQGPELLVQFQDESVVDDSQLPKDRFSAERLKGVDSTLKIQPAELGDSAMYLCASRYSDTQYFGPGTRLTVL.

The chain has TRBV9 and TRBJ1-2; weak D call: TRBD1 (5 bases). Germline V CDR1 and CDR2: SGDLS, YYNGEE. The CDR3 covers 13 residues. V shed 2 bases and J shed 4 bases, with 9 bases lying between them. CDR3 loop: CASSVGDGYGYTF. The CDR3 region has the DNA TGTGCCAGCAGCGTCGGGGACGGCTATGGCTACACCTTC.

The chain recombines TRBV5-6 with TRBJ1-2; D is uncertain. This CDR3 has 14 residues. Germline CDR1 SGHDT, CDR2 YYEEEE. V lost 1 base and J lost 4, with 11 bases in between. This chain's CDR3 is CASSLYGYLYGYTF. The DNA for the CDR3 is TGTGCCAGCAGCTTGTACGGGTACCTCTATGGCTACACCTTC. Together with reference TRBV5-6 and TRBJ1-2, the CDR3 gives the full variable domain: DAGVTQSPTHLIKTRGQQVTLRCSPKSGHDTVSWYQQALGQGPQFIFQYYEEEERQRGNFPDRFSGHQFPNYSSELNVNALLLGDSALYLCASSLYGYLYGYTFGSGTRLTVV.

The chain uses TRBV11-2 and TRBJ2-3, with a possible D match to TRBD1 (5 bases). The ends were cut back, 3 bases at V and 2 bases at J, with 12 bases in the middle. The germline V gene encodes CDR1 SGHAT and CDR2 FQNNGV. This CDR3 contains 15 residues. This chain's CDR3 is CASSLGMGLTDTQYF. The CDR3 nucleotides are TGTGCCAGCAGCTTGGGGATGGGGCTCACAGATACGCAGTATTTT.

This sequence joins TRBV7-2 and TRBJ2-1; D is ambiguous. Germline loops: CDR1 SGHTA, CDR2 FQGNSA. The ends were cut back, 1 base at V and 3 bases at J, with 16 bases in the middle. This CDR3 region has 17 residues. This CDR3 is CASSLVFGHLSYNEQFF. In DNA, the CDR3 is TGTGCCAGCAGCTTAGTGTTCGGTCACTTGAGCTACAATGAGCAGTTCTTC.

CDR3: CASSSRSSGANVLTF. The CDR3 DNA follows: TGTGCCAGCTCAAGCAGAAGCTCTGGGGCCAACGTCCTGACTTTC. The V and J genes are TRBV18 and TRBJ2-6, with D unresolved. CDR1 and CDR2 (germline): KGHSH, LQKENI. The CDR3 runs to 15 residues. V was shortened by 5 bases and J by 0 bases, with 8 bases between the two germline ends.

The count of this clone is one. The chain couples TRBV6-6 to TRBJ2-3; 8 positions match TRBD2. The CDR3 covers 15 residues. The V and J ends lost 8 bases and 2 bases, in that order; junction bases with no gene match: 9. The germline CDR1 and CDR2 sequences are MNHNY and SVGAGI (reference sequence). In nucleotides, the CDR3 is TGTGCCAGCGTTCGGCGGGAGGTCTACACAGATACGCAGTATTTT. Its translation: CASVRREVYTDTQYF.